This T cell receptor (beta chain) is from a study of blood T cell repertoires in COVID-19. Turning to the study itself: Whether acute or convalescent, the COVID-19 samples came from the United States, Italy and Spain. Sources were T cells, B-cell-depleted T cells, or PBMCs; the material itself was cDNA or gDNA.

As handled by the study authors: Amplification from reference gene primers served as the basis for estimated nucleated cell counts. The repertoire was sequenced with immunoSEQ multiplex PCR; TCRdb's copy has only in-frame clones and lacks some. Clone size and the V and J calls come from that table; the DNA yielded D and trimming. Among about 160,000 clones listed, less than 85% were seen once. With V trimmed by 1 base and J by 0 bases, 9 bases remained unmatched. Germline lookup yields CDR1 MGHRA and CDR2 YSYEKL. This CDR3 has 18 residues. Sample: peripheral blood. The rearrangement links TRBV4-1 to TRBJ2-1; 7 bases align to TRBD2. The sequence came from a woman of 80 years or more with active or convalescent COVID-19. CDR3 residues: CASSQARGEVSSYNEQFF. CDR3 nucleotides: TGCGCCAGCAGCCAAGCCCGGGGGGAAGTTAGCTCCTACAATGAGCAGTTCTTC.